This T cell receptor (beta chain) was documented in a study of T cell repertoires in cytomegalovirus infection. Study information: Public signatures in TCR beta pointed to CMV infection and matching HLA type.

Trimming cost V 5 bases and J 0 bases; bases outside gene matches: 4. Per the germline V gene, CDR1 is SGHTA and CDR2 is FQGNSA. CDR3 length: 15 residues. From the reads, TCRdb called clonotypes with MiXCR, one entry per CDR3 protein. The profile covers some 590,000 distinct CDR3 sequences, with approximately 40% appearing a single time and 48% taken by the ten largest. Concerning this clonotype itself: Its specificity is not known.

Study-level points and caveats: Public TCR beta family frequency separated CMV-and-HLA carriers, including in an independent cohort.

The starting material was cultured PBMCs, obtained from culture after CMV antigen stimulation. The chain is built from TRBV7-2 and TRBJ2-1, with 7 bases matching TRBD1. The clonotype was recovered from a human donor in good health (CMV status not recorded). Some clones in this sample may be carry-over from other donors' samples. The chain's CDR3 is CASSLGGISYNEQFF. The CDR3 DNA is TGTGCCAGCAGCCTAGGGGGCATCTCCTACAATGAGCAGTTCTTC.